This TCR beta chain is from a study of blood T cell repertoires in COVID-19. Study overall: Sample material is recorded as cDNA or gDNA derived from T cells, B-cell-depleted T cells, or PBMCs.

TCRdb keeps only in-frame clones here, not all; method: immunoSEQ multiplex PCR. The sample has 150,000 to 200,000 clones, under 90% seen once; the top ten hold about 19%. Germline V gene sequence: CDR1 WNHNN, CDR2 SYGVQD (reference sequence). Between the trimmed V and J ends, which lost 4 bases and 10 bases, there was a span of 14 bases. The CDR3 length is 13 residues. The chain employs TRBV10-1 and TRBJ2-1, with D unclear. Sequencing was done on a sample of peripheral blood. The TCR sequence derives from a woman of 80 years or more with acute or convalescent COVID-19. The CDR3 sequence is CASSAQAQSEQFF. The CDR3 coding sequence is TGCGCCAGCAGTGCCCAGGCTCAGAGCGAGCAGTTCTTC.